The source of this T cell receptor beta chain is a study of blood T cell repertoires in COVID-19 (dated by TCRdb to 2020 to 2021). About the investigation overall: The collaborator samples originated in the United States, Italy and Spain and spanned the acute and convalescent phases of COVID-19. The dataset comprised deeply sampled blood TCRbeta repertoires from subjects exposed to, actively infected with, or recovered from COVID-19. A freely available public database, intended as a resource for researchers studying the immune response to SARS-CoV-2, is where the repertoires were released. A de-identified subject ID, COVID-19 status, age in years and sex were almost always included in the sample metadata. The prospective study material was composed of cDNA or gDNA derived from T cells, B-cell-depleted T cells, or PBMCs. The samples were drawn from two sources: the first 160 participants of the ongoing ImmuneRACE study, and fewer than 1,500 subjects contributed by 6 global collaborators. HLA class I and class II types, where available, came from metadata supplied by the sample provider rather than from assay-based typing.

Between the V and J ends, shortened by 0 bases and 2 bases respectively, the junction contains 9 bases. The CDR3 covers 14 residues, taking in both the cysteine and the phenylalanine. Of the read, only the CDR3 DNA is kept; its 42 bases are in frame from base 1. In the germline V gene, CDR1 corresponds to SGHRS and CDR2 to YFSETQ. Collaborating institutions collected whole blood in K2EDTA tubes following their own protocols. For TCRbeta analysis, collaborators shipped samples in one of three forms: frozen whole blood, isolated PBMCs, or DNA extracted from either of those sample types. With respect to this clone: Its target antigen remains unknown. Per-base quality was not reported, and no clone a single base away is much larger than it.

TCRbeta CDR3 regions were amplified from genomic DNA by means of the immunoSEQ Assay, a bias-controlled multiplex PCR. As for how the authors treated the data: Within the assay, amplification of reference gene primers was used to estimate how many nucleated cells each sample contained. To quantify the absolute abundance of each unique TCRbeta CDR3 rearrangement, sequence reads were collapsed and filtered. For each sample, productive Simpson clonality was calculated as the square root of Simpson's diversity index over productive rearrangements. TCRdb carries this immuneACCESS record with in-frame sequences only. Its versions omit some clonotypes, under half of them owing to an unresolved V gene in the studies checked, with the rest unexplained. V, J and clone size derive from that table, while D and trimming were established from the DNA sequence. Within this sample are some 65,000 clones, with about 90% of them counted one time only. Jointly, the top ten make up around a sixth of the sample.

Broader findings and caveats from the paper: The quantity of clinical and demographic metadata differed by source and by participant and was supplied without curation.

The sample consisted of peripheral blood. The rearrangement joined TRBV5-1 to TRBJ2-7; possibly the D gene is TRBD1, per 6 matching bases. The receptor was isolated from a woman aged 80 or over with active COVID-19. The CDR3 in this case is CASSLGQETYEQYF. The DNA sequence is TGCGCCAGCAGCTTGGGACAGGAAACCTACGAGCAGTACTTC.